This record concerns one T cell receptor (beta chain) sequence. These data are taken from a study of blood T cell repertoires in COVID-19. Across the study: COVID-19 samples from acute and convalescent phases originated in the United States, Italy and Spain.

From germline, CDR1 is SEHNR and CDR2 FQNEAQ (reference sequence). Trimming took off 5 bases at V and 2 bases at J, with 19 bases between the two ends. The CDR3 spans 16 residues. Per the original data handling: Amplified reference gene primers provided the basis for estimating nucleated cell counts. Only in-frame clones appear in the TCRdb table, and some are missing; sequencing was by immunoSEQ multiplex PCR. V and J calls and clone size come straight from that table; D and trimming were deduced from the DNA. The sample shows under 150,000 clones, around four fifths of them seen only once. The V call is TRBV7-9, the J call TRBJ2-7; tentative D call: TRBD1 (5 bases). This sequence originates from a human donor in a cohort sampled during active COVID-19. The specimen sequenced was peripheral blood. The CDR3 is CASSAQWGVSPYEQYF. CDR3 DNA sequence: TGTGCCAGCAGCGCCCAGTGGGGCGTGTCCCCCTACGAGCAGTACTTC.